The 24 T cell receptor beta chains presented below share a single source sample, sequenced in a study of graft-versus-host responses after intestinal transplantation. The culture paired around 200,000 irradiated violet-dye-labeled stimulators with around 200,000 CFSE-labeled responders. Libraries were prepared by immunoSEQ multiplex PCR; TCRdb keeps only in-frame clonotypes and omits some of them. The sample has roughly 6,900 clones; roughly 25% are singletons. Sequencing used alloreactive CD8+ T cells from a mixed lymphocyte reaction culture, obtained before transplantation. Subset indicated: CFSE-low proliferating T cells sorted from roughly six-day pre-transplant mixed lymphocyte reaction (GvH or HvG direction). Receptor source: a human patient who was an organ donor for intestinal transplantation.

This clone was detected only a few times. The V call is TRBV13, the J call TRBJ2-5, with D perhaps TRBD2 (6 bases). CDR1 PRHDT and CDR2 FYEKMQ come from the germline V gene (reference sequence). Trimming took 3 bases from V and 5 from J, leaving 16 bases between them. The CDR3 covers 15 residues. The CDR3 spells CASSFRAGSWETQYF. The DNA of the CDR3 is TGTGCCAGCAGCTTCCGGGCCGGGAGTTGGGAGACCCAGTACTTC.

The rearrangement links TRBV27 to TRBJ1-4, with 9 nucleotides matching TRBD1. Trimming removed 4 bases from V and 8 bases from J; junction bases left unmatched: 11. The length of the CDR3 is 16 residues. Germline CDR1 MNHEY, CDR2 SMNVEV (reference sequence). CDR3 protein: CASSSYIRTGVEKLFF. The CDR3 nucleotides are TGTGCCAGCAGTTCCTACATAAGGACAGGGGTAGAAAAACTGTTTTTT.

Only a few counts were recorded for this clone. At one of its ends the junction is not consistent with the germline gene, which may arise from a read error. The genes are TRBV7-3 and TRBJ2-7; D could derive from TRBD1 or TRBD2 (5 bases each). Germline V gene sequence: CDR1 SGHTA, CDR2 FQGTGA. CDR3 length: 13 residues. The CDR3 protein is CASSLGRTYEQYF. The CDR3, as DNA: TGCGCCAGCAGCCTGGGACGGACCTACGAGCAGTACTTC. Combining the CDR3 with reference TRBV7-3 and TRBJ2-7 gives the whole variable domain GAGVSQTPSNKVTEKGKYVELRCDPISGHTALYWYRQSLGQGPEFLIYFQGTGAADDSGLPNDRFFAVRPEGSVSTLKIQRTERGDSAVYLCASSLGRTYEQYFGPGTRLTVT.

A note on this clone: With only one base between it and a far larger clone, this is likely a read error. The rearrangement links TRBV4-1 to TRBJ2-1; 12 bases fit TRBD2. The V gene end was trimmed by 4 bases and the J gene end by 12 bases; junction bases not matched to a gene: 7. The CDR3 runs to 14 residues. The V gene's germline CDR1 is MGHRA and CDR2 YSYEKL. CDR3 sequence: CASSRLAGVDGQFF. For the CDR3, the DNA is TGCGCCAGCAGCCGACTAGCGGGAGTTGATGGGCAGTTCTTC.

This clone has more than one count but fewer than ten. The chain joins TRBV27 to TRBJ2-3; 7 nucleotides align to TRBD2. CDR1 and CDR2 (germline): MNHEY, SMNVEV (reference sequence). The ends lost 2 bases at V and 6 bases at J; junction bases unmatched: 5. The CDR3 spans 14 residues. The CDR3 nucleotides read TGTGCCAGCAGTTTAGCGGGAGCCCCCGATACGCAGTATTTT. It is translated as CASSLAGAPDTQYF.

With respect to this clone: An end of the junction does not agree with germline; a read error may underlie this. V is TRBV4-2 and J is TRBJ2-2; weak D call: TRBD2 (5 bases). The CDR3 has 18 residues. Germline CDR1 LGHNA, CDR2 YNFKEQ. The CDR3 reads CTSSQGLERTTNTGELFF. CDR3 DNA sequence: TGTACCAGCAGCCAAGGTCTAGAGCGGACCACGAACACCGGGGAGCTGTTTTTC.

In its sample, this clone ranks as medium-sized. The rearrangement links TRBV7-2 to TRBJ2-7; perhaps TRBD2 as D (6 bases). This CDR3 region has 12 residues. V was clipped by 0 bases and J by 6 bases, with 6 bases between them. CDR1 is SGHTA and CDR2 is FQGNSA in the germline V gene. The CDR3 sequence is CASSLAGGEQYF. CDR3 coding DNA: TGTGCCAGCAGCTTAGCGGGAGGCGAGCAGTACTTC.

J is TRBJ1-4 and V is TRBV7-5; TRBD1 is the table's D call and was not checked against the DNA. TRBV7-5 is a recognized pseudogene. The CDR3 has 15 residues. The CDR3 loop reads CASSPSGQGVEKLFF. Here the CDR3 DNA reads TGTGCCAGCAGCCCGTCGGGACAGGGAGTTGAAAAACTGTTTTTT.

This clone was seen a few times. Since a far larger clone is one base different, this is likely a read error. The chain carries TRBV9 and TRBJ2-2; D ambiguous. From germline, CDR1 is SGDLS and CDR2 YYNGEE. CDR3 length: 12 residues. Trimming stripped 4 bases from V and 2 bases from J, with 3 bases between. The CDR3 nucleotides read TGTGCCAGCAGCCCCAACACCGGGGAGCTGTTTTTT. Its protein product is CASSPNTGELFF.

The rearrangement links TRBV7-2 to TRBJ2-7; 8 nucleotides align to TRBD1. The V and J ends lost 1 base and 2 bases, in that order; junction bases with no gene match: 7. Germline CDR1 reads SGHTA; CDR2 reads FQGNSA. CDR3 size: 16 residues. This chain's CDR3 is CASSLEGDRQTYEQYF. The CDR3 nucleotides are TGTGCCAGCAGCTTAGAAGGGGACAGGCAGACCTACGAGCAGTACTTC.

With regard to this clone: Other DNA sequences of this sample code for an identical CDR3. The chain uses TRBV4-1 and TRBJ2-7; tentative D call: TRBD2 (5 bases). The CDR3 runs to 13 residues. V was trimmed by 1 base and J by 3 bases, leaving 7 bases between them. Germline V gene data show CDR1 as MGHRA and CDR2 as YSYEKL. The CDR3 DNA is TGCGCCAGCAGCCAAGCCGGGAACTACGAGCAGTACTTC. Residues: CASSQAGNYEQYF.

This clone was counted only a few times. V gene TRBV4-1 combines with J gene TRBJ2-7; 8 positions match TRBD1. The length of the CDR3 is 15 residues. Germline loops: CDR1 MGHRA, CDR2 YSYEKL. The J segment lost 2 bases and the V segment lost 10 bases, leaving 13 bases of the junction unmatched. CDR3 amino acids: CATRSRRGLTYEQYF. In nucleotides, the CDR3 is TGCGCCACCAGATCCCGCAGGGGGCTGACCTACGAGCAGTACTTC.

In the case of this clone: This likely stems from a read error, as it lies one base from a far larger clone. The V gene is TRBV6-6, the J gene TRBJ1-1; unclear D gene. Per germline, CDR1 MNHNY and CDR2 SVGAGI (reference sequence). The CDR3 runs 14 residues. The CDR3 spells CASSLAAINTDAFF. In DNA, the CDR3 is TGTGCCAGCAGTTTGGCAGCCATTAACACTGATGCTTTCTTT.

The chain has TRBV27 and TRBJ2-7, with D unresolved. The CDR3 totals 13 residues. Trimming removed 3 bases at V and 3 bases at J, with 9 bases between. Germline CDR1 reads MNHEY; CDR2 reads SMNVEV (reference sequence). CDR3 in amino acids: CASSFSRYYEQYF. CDR3 bases: TGTGCCAGCAGTTTCTCCAGATACTACGAGCAGTACTTC.

This clone counts as medium-sized. Other nucleotide sequences in the sample specify the same CDR3. The chain employs TRBV19 and TRBJ1-5; D remains ambiguous. The CDR3 sequence is 15 residues long. The germline V and J ends were trimmed by 6 bases and 4 bases, with 16 bases remaining between them. Germline values: CDR1 LNHDA, CDR2 SQIVND (reference sequence). CDR3 in amino acids: CASSLYTSGNQPQHF. DNA for the CDR3: TGTGCCAGTAGCTTGTACACTTCTGGGAATCAGCCCCAGCATTTT.

There are a few counts of this clone. DNA of the CDR3: TGTGCCAGCAATGATAAGTGGACAGGGAAGGAAAAACTGTTTTTT. Protein: CASNDKWTGKEKLFF. The rearrangement uses TRBV28 and TRBJ1-4, with TRBD1 identical over 8 bases. Germline values: CDR1 MDHEN, CDR2 SYDVKM. The CDR3 covers 15 residues. After removal of 7 bases from V and 8 bases from J, the junction contained 12 bases not matched to a gene.

In this sample, this clone is medium-sized. V gene TRBV7-3 combines with J gene TRBJ2-3; 14 bases match TRBD2. The length of the CDR3 is 18 residues. CDR1 is SGHTA and CDR2 is FQGTGA in the germline V gene. The J segment lost 4 bases and the V segment lost 1 base, leaving 7 bases of the junction unmatched. CDR3 sequence: CASSLIGTSGSMADTQYF. The CDR3 bases are TGTGCCAGCAGCTTAATAGGGACTAGCGGGAGTATGGCAGATACGCAGTATTTT.

In this sample, this clone is medium-sized. The genes are TRBV28 and TRBJ2-5; 9 bases align to TRBD2. Germline V gives CDR1 MDHEN, CDR2 SYDVKM. J was trimmed by 4 bases and V by 5 bases; bases with no gene match: 5. This CDR3 spans 14 amino acids. CDR3 in amino acids: CASSGLAGVETQYF. CDR3 DNA sequence: TGTGCCAGCAGTGGGTTAGCGGGAGTAGAGACCCAGTACTTC.

This clone came up a few times. The J gene is TRBJ2-1, the V gene TRBV11-2; 7 nucleotides align to TRBD2. CDR1 is SGHAT and CDR2 is FQNNGV in the germline V gene. The CDR3 is made up of 16 amino acids. After removal of 5 bases from V and 7 bases from J, the junction contained 14 bases not matched to a gene. The CDR3 loop is CASSPLGGREVNEQFF. CDR3 in DNA: TGTGCCAGCAGCCCCCTTGGCGGGAGAGAAGTGAATGAGCAGTTCTTC.

The rearrangement uses TRBV5-4 and TRBJ1-4, with 9 bases aligning to TRBD1. Germline assignment: CDR1 SGHNT and CDR2 YYREEE (reference sequence). V lost 4 bases and J lost 7; bases outside the gene matches: 8. The CDR3 has 15 amino acids. CDR3 protein: CASSPSGQGVEKLFF. The CDR3 DNA follows: TGTGCCAGCAGCCCGTCGGGACAGGGAGTTGAAAAACTGTTTTTT.

The sample holds a few counts of this clone. The chain carries TRBV7-6 and TRBJ2-1; D is unclear. Trimming stripped 5 bases from V and 0 bases from J, with 17 bases between. This CDR3 has 17 residues. Germline V CDR1 and CDR2: SGHVS, FNYEAQ. CDR3 sequence reads: CASSLTPERTSYNEQFF. CDR3 nucleotides: TGTGCCAGCAGCCTCACCCCTGAGCGAACCTCCTACAATGAGCAGTTCTTC.

The table lists this clone with a few counts. J is TRBJ2-1 and V is TRBV15; no firm D call. V gave up 1 base and J gave up 4 bases, with 11 bases separating them. Germline V gives CDR1 LNHNV, CDR2 YYDKDF (reference sequence). The CDR3 is 15 amino acids. The CDR3 loop is CATSRGGFPYNEQFF. CDR3 DNA: TGTGCCACCAGCAGAGGTGGATTTCCTTACAATGAGCAGTTCTTC.

This clone has more than one count but fewer than ten. The rearrangement links TRBV5-4 to TRBJ2-7; D not resolved. Looked up from germline, CDR1 is SGHNT and CDR2 is YYREEE (reference sequence). V dropped 4 bases and J dropped 0 bases, with 17 bases sitting between them. The CDR3 runs to 16 residues. The CDR3 spells CASSRTEDLHSYEQYF. CDR3 DNA sequence: TGTGCCAGCAGCCGAACCGAGGACCTGCACTCCTACGAGCAGTACTTC.

Comment on this clone: A much larger clone differs by one base, so this may be a read error. The chain employs TRBV13 and TRBJ2-7, with TRBD2 matching 7 bases. After removal of 3 bases from V and 10 bases from J, the junction contained 18 bases not matched to a gene. The V gene's germline CDR1 is PRHDT and CDR2 FYEKMQ (reference sequence). CDR3 length: 16 residues. CDR3 sequence: CASSFSSREVQEAQYF. The CDR3, as DNA: TGTGCCAGCAGCTTCTCTTCCCGGGAGGTACAAGAGGCCCAGTACTTC.